The rows below give T cell receptor beta chains drawn from one sample of a study of T cell responses to AZD1222 COVID-19 vaccine. Profiling relied on immunoSEQ multiplex PCR, and the TCRdb table lists in-frame clones only, not all of them. Of around 150,000 clones in the sample, 85% to 90% were seen once. Sequenced material: peripheral blood, taken on day 0 of AZD1222 vaccination. All receptors derive from an adult in good health. Both conserved end residues are part of each CDR3. A D gene is named only where the DNA matches it firmly. Some rows have no size entry. The others give once, few or many, or a class for an expanded clone.

clone_size,d_call,j_call,v_call,cdr3_nt,cdr3_aa
-,-,TRBJ1-2,TRBV6-2/TRBV6-3,TGTGCCAGCAGTTACTCAAATCCTGGCTACACCTTC,CASSYSNPGYTF
-,-,TRBJ2-7,TRBV6-2/TRBV6-3,TGTGCCAGCAGCATGGACAGTTTTAGCTCCTACGAGCAGTACTTC,CASSMDSFSSYEQYF
-,TRBD1,TRBJ1-1,TRBV25-1,TGTGCCAGCAGTCCACCCCCGGGACAGGGGGTAAATGAAGCTTTCTTT,CASSPPPGQGVNEAFF
once,-,TRBJ1-2,TRBV5-6,TGTGCCAGCAGCGTACCGGGACCGGGGGGCTACACCTTC,CASSVPGPGGYTF
few,-,TRBJ1-2,TRBV28,TGTGCCAGCGAGGGGCTTAGGGGTGGCTACACCTTC,CASEGLRGGYTF
-,-,TRBJ1-3,TRBV10-3,TGTGCCATCAGTGACCGACAGGCGCGAGGAAACACCATATATTTT,CAISDRQARGNTIYF
-,TRBD1,TRBJ2-2,TRBV4-1,TGCGCCAGCAGCCAGATCATGGGACAGAAGAACACCGGGGAGCTGTTTTTT,CASSQIMGQKNTGELFF
-,-,TRBJ2-7,TRBV4-3,TGCGCCAGCAGCCAAACGTCACCGGTTGTACACGAGCAGTACTTC,CASSQTSPVVHEQYF
-,-,TRBJ2-7,TRBV5-1,TGCGCCAGCAGCCCCTCGATCGGGATTCTCTACGAGCAGTACTTC,CASSPSIGILYEQYF
-,-,TRBJ1-2,TRBV6-5,TGTGCCAGCAGACTCGGACAGCTTAACTATGGCTACACCTTC,CASRLGQLNYGYTF
-,-,TRBJ1-6,TRBV4-1,TGCGCCAGCAGCCAAGAACAGGGCCCCTATAATTCACCCCTCCACTTT,CASSQEQGPYNSPLHF
-,-,TRBJ2-2,TRBV29-1,TGCAGCGTTATCTTTTACACGGACACCGGGGAGCTGTTTTTT,CSVIFYTDTGELFF
-,-,TRBJ2-5,TRBV18,TGTGCCAGCTCATTCGCCCAGCAAGAGACCCAGTACTTC,CASSFAQQETQYF
-,-,TRBJ1-1,TRBV6-5,TGTGCCAGCAGTCCCCAGGGGCAAGGCACTGAAGCTTTCTTT,CASSPQGQGTEAFF
-,-,TRBJ1-3,TRBV6-5,TGTGCCAGCAACCTCCACTCTGGAAACACCATATATTTT,CASNLHSGNTIYF
once,-,TRBJ1-1,TRBV5-6,TGTGCCAGCAGCTTGGAACGGACTGAAGCTTTCTTT,CASSLERTEAFF
-,-,TRBJ1-6,TRBV6-5,TGTGCCAGCAGTTACTCGGTCGGGACGGGGTTTTCACCCCTCCACTTT,CASSYSVGTGFSPLHF
-,-,TRBJ2-3,TRBV18,TGTGCCAGCTCGCCCAGCACAGATACGCAGTATTTT,CASSPSTDTQYF
-,TRBD1,TRBJ2-7,TRBV7-3,TGTGCCAGCAGTGGCGGACAGGGCGTGTACTTC,CASSGGQGVYF
-,-,TRBJ1-2,TRBV10-3,TGTGCCATCAGTGTACCAAGGTTAGGGTATGGCTACACCTTC,CAISVPRLGYGYTF
-,-,TRBJ1-4,TRBV19,TGTGCCACGAGCGAGGGGTTTGAAAAACTGTTTTTT,CATSEGFEKLFF
-,-,TRBJ2-1,TRBV5-6,TGTGCCAGCAGGGGAGGCTACAATGAGCAGTTCTTC,CASRGGYNEQFF
few,-,TRBJ1-4,TRBV28,TGTGCCAGCAGTTCCCGTGAAAAACTGTTTTTT,CASSSREKLFF
-,TRBD1,TRBJ1-2,TRBV12-3/TRBV12-4,TGTGCCAGCAGGGTAGACAGGGGAGGTGGCTACACCTTC,CASRVDRGGGYTF
few,-,TRBJ1-1,TRBV4-1,TGCGCCAGCAGCCAAGGTCCAGGGGCCCACACTGAAGCTTTCTTT,CASSQGPGAHTEAFF
-,TRBD1,TRBJ1-4,TRBV3-1/TRBV3-2,TGTGCCAGCAGCTCCGGACAGGTCTGGAATGAAAAACTGTTTTTT,CASSSGQVWNEKLFF
-,TRBD1,TRBJ1-1,TRBV4-3,TGCGCCAGCAGCCGCCATGGGACAGGGCGAATGGCTTTCTTT,CASSRHGTGRMAFF
-,TRBD1,TRBJ1-3,TRBV9,TGTGCCAGCAGCACCGGACAGGGGAACGGAAACACCATATATTTT,CASSTGQGNGNTIYF
once,-,TRBJ1-1,TRBV6-5,TGTGCCAGCAGTTACTTGGCCATCAGGGGTACTGAAGCTTTCTTT,CASSYLAIRGTEAFF
-,TRBD1,TRBJ2-1,TRBV19,TGTGCCAGTAGTGCCCGGGACAGGAGTGAGCAGTTCTTC,CASSARDRSEQFF
-,TRBD1,TRBJ1-1,TRBV6-1,TGTGCCAGCAGTGATGGGGACAGGGGGCTCCCGAACACTGAAGCTTTCTTT,CASSDGDRGLPNTEAFF
-,-,TRBJ2-1,TRBV27,TGTGCCAGCAGCAGAGTCTTGCTAAACAATGAGCAGTTCTTC,CASSRVLLNNEQFF
-,-,TRBJ1-1,TRBV2,TGTGCCAGCTTTCACAGGGCAATCACTGAAGCTTTCTTT,CASFHRAITEAFF
-,TRBD2,TRBJ2-7,TRBV5-1,TGCGCCAGCAGCTCCGACATAACTAGCGGGAGGTACCACTACGAGCAGTACTTC,CASSSDITSGRYHYEQYF
-,-,TRBJ1-1,TRBV30,TGTGCCTGGAACACTGAGAACACTGAAGCTTTCTTT,CAWNTENTEAFF
-,-,TRBJ1-1,TRBV9,TGTGCCAGCATTATATCCGTGGGAGAGAACACTGAAGCTTTCTTT,CASIISVGENTEAFF
-,-,TRBJ2-4,TRBV7-2,TGTGCCAGCAGCTTCCAAGCCAAAAACATTCAGTACTTC,CASSFQAKNIQYF
-,-,TRBJ1-2,TRBV4-3,TGCGCCAGCAGCCAAGAAACAGGGAACCTCTATGGCTACACCTTC,CASSQETGNLYGYTF
-,-,TRBJ2-7,TRBV6-5,TGTGCCAGCAGTAAGCAGTCGGGCGAGCAGTACTTC,CASSKQSGEQYF